The 25 T cell receptor beta chains given below trace back to one sample, sequenced in a study of technical replicates of blood from a handful of donors. TCRdb's table, derived via immunoSEQ multiplex PCR, lists solely in-frame clones and lacks some. The repertoire holds 65,000 to 90,000 clones, with roughly 93% as singletons. Sequencing used T cells isolated from PBMCs. All receptors come from a human donor in good health.

This chain uses TRBV6-1 with TRBJ2-1; 12 positions match TRBD2. The ends lost 3 bases at V and 8 bases at J; junction bases unmatched: 8. CDR1 and CDR2 (germline): MNHNS, SASEGT. CDR3 length: 16 residues. The CDR3 DNA follows: TGTGCCAGCAGTGACCCTAGCGGGAGGGCCTTGTATGAGCAGTTCTTC. Its translation is CASSDPSGRALYEQFF.

The V call is TRBV5-4, the J call TRBJ1-1; D gene ambiguous. The CDR3 extends over 15 amino acids. Germline loops: CDR1 SGHNT, CDR2 YYREEE (reference sequence). The germline V and J ends were trimmed by 0 bases and 1 base, with 10 bases remaining between them. CDR3 sequence: CASSLDPGSNTEAFF. The CDR3, as DNA: TGTGCCAGCAGCTTGGATCCGGGGTCGAACACTGAAGCTTTCTTT.

This clone has just a few counts. The V call is TRBV10-3, the J call TRBJ1-2; D remains unclear. V was clipped by 6 bases and J by 0 bases, with 8 bases between them. Per the germline V gene, CDR1 is ENHRY and CDR2 is SYGVKD. The CDR3 sequence is 13 residues long. The CDR3 reads CAISGVTNYGYTF. The DNA of the CDR3 is TGTGCCATCAGCGGGGTCACTAACTATGGCTACACCTTC.

This clone has a handful of counts. The chain recombines TRBV18 with TRBJ1-2, with 7 bases matching TRBD1. This CDR3 is built from 12 residues. Germline-derived CDR1 and CDR2 are KGHSH and LQKENI. V lost 6 bases and J lost 8; bases outside the gene matches: 6. CDR3 region: CASSPRQGGYTF. The CDR3 region has the DNA TGTGCCAGCTCTCCTCGACAGGGCGGCTACACCTTC.

The rearrangement uses TRBV14 and TRBJ2-2; 8 positions agree with TRBD1. Germline-derived CDR1 and CDR2 are SGHDN and FVKESK. The V segment lost 4 bases and the J segment 3 bases; nucleotides outside the gene matches: 10. This CDR3 contains 17 residues. The CDR3, as DNA: TGTGCCAGCAGCCGATTTCCCGGGACAGGTTACACCGGGGAGCTGTTTTTT. Encoded protein: CASSRFPGTGYTGELFF.

The chain links TRBV19 to TRBJ2-3; D not resolved. The V end lost 6 bases, the J end lost 2 bases, and 15 bases lay between the germline ends. CDR1 and CDR2 (germline): LNHDA, SQIVND (reference sequence). This CDR3 region has 15 residues. CDR3 DNA: TGTGCCAGTAGATTCTCAGTTGGGCCCACAGATACGCAGTATTTT. Translating it yields CASRFSVGPTDTQYF. The full variable domain, rest sourced from reference TRBV19 and TRBJ2-3, is DGGITQSPKYLFRKEGQNVTLSCEQNLNHDAMYWYRQDPGQGLRLIYYSQIVNDFQKGDIAEGYSVSREKKESFPLTVTSAQKNPTAFYLCASRFSVGPTDTQYFGPGTRLTVL.

The chain links TRBV7-7 to TRBJ2-3; 12 nucleotides align to TRBD2. The CDR3 is made up of 15 amino acids. CDR1 and CDR2 from the germline V gene are SSHAT and FNYEAQ (reference sequence). With 5 bases clipped from V and 6 bases from J, the junction kept 6 bases outside the gene matches. DNA for the CDR3: TGTGCCAGCAGCCCCGGACTAGCGGGGTCGGATACGCAGTATTTT. Amino acid sequence: CASSPGLAGSDTQYF. The full variable domain, completed using reference TRBV7-7 and TRBJ2-3, is GAGVSQSPRYKVTKRGQDVTLRCDPISSHATLYWYQQALGQGPEFLTYFNYEAQPDKSGLPSDRFSAERPEGSISTLTIQRTEQRDSAMYRCASSPGLAGSDTQYFGPGTRLTVL.

This sequence joins TRBV6-1 and TRBJ1-4; D possibly corresponds to TRBD1 (5 bases). The V gene's germline CDR1 is MNHNS and CDR2 SASEGT. CDR3 length equals 16 residues. V gave up 2 bases and J gave up 8 bases, with 18 bases separating them. The CDR3 DNA reads as TGTGCCAGCAGTGAATCCAGTATAGGGGCCTACGAAAAACTGTTTTTT. This gives the protein CASSESSIGAYEKLFF.

V gene TRBV5-4 combines with J gene TRBJ2-1; 8 nucleotides align to TRBD2. Germline V CDR1 and CDR2: SGHNT, YYREEE (reference sequence). V dropped 3 bases and J dropped 2; count of bases not matched to a gene: 4. The CDR3 is 15 residues long. In DNA, the CDR3 is TGTGCCAGCAGCTCCACTAGCGGAGCCTACAATGAGCAGTTCTTC. Amino acids: CASSSTSGAYNEQFF. Supplemented by reference TRBV5-4 and TRBJ2-1, the full variable domain reads ETGVTQSPTHLIKTRGQQVTLRCSSQSGHNTVSWYQQALGQGPQFIFQYYREEENGRGNFPPRFSGLQFPNYSSELNVNALELDDSALYLCASSSTSGAYNEQFFGPGTRLTVL.

The CDR3 loop reads CASSWGQGASETQYF. The CDR3 coding sequence is TGCGCCAGCAGCTGGGGACAGGGGGCTTCGGAGACCCAGTACTTC. The chain combines TRBV5-1 with TRBJ2-5, with TRBD1 matching over 12 bases. The CDR3 has 15 residues. The germline V gene encodes CDR1 SGHRS and CDR2 YFSETQ. Trimming removed 3 bases from V and 5 bases from J; junction bases left unmatched: 5.

J is TRBJ2-7 and V is TRBV4-1; 10 positions match TRBD1. The CDR3 consists of 16 residues. The V segment lost 0 bases and the J segment 4 bases; nucleotides outside the gene matches: 6. The V gene's germline CDR1 is MGHRA and CDR2 YSYEKL. CDR3 nucleotides: TGCGCCAGCAGCCAAGATACGGGACAGGGGTTGTACGAGCAGTACTTC. Translating gives CASSQDTGQGLYEQYF.

The rearrangement joins TRBV9 to TRBJ1-1; D remains unclear. The V end was cut by 0 bases, the J end by 4 bases, with 10 bases between. CDR1 is SGDLS, CDR2 YYNGEE, per germline. CDR3 length: 14 residues. CDR3 protein: CASSVAEVGTEAFF. CDR3 DNA: TGTGCCAGCAGCGTAGCTGAAGTCGGCACTGAAGCTTTCTTT.

This clone was recorded once. V gene TRBV6-1 combines with J gene TRBJ1-4, with a tentative D call TRBD1 (5 bases). This CDR3 has 13 amino acids. Germline V gives CDR1 MNHNS, CDR2 SASEGT. V was pared by 8 bases and J by 8 bases, with 15 bases between. The CDR3 DNA follows: TGTGCCAGCTCTTCGCAGGGAGGGGAAAAACTGTTTTTT. As protein: CASSSQGGEKLFF.

This clone was seen only a few times. The gene calls are TRBV9 and TRBJ2-2; 7 positions agree with TRBD2. V lost 2 bases and J lost 1; bases outside the gene matches: 2. The CDR3 loop spans 15 amino acids. Germline V CDR1 and CDR2: SGDLS, YYNGEE. The CDR3, as DNA: TGTGCCAGCAGCGTTCTAGCGGTGAACACCGGGGAGCTGTTTTTT. The encoded protein is CASSVLAVNTGELFF.

The chain combines TRBV9 with TRBJ1-1; D gene unclear. V was clipped by 0 bases and J by 1 base, with 10 bases between them. Germline V gene sequence: CDR1 SGDLS, CDR2 YYNGEE. The CDR3 contains 15 residues. CDR3 nucleotide sequence: TGTGCCAGCAGCGTAGAGGGAGTGGCGAACACTGAAGCTTTCTTT. Residues: CASSVEGVANTEAFF.

The genes are TRBV4-1 and TRBJ2-7; 8 nucleotides match TRBD2. In germline, CDR1 is MGHRA, CDR2 YSYEKL. CDR3 size: 15 residues. The trim removed 4 bases at V and 0 bases at J, leaving 5 bases unmatched. The CDR3 sequence: CASSPQSGSSYEQYF. CDR3 in DNA: TGCGCCAGCAGCCCCCAAAGCGGGAGCTCCTACGAGCAGTACTTC.

The chain is built from TRBV15 and TRBJ2-3, with D possibly being TRBD2 (6 bases). This CDR3 is 14 amino acids long. V was clipped by 1 base and J by 2 bases, with 7 bases between them. Germline V gene data show CDR1 as LNHNV and CDR2 as YYDKDF (reference sequence). The CDR3 region is CATSRGGDTDTQYF. The DNA for the CDR3 is TGTGCCACCAGCAGAGGCGGGGACACAGATACGCAGTATTTT.

The gene calls are TRBV6-6 and TRBJ2-3; D may be TRBD2 (5 bases). Germline values: CDR1 MNHNY, CDR2 SVGAGI (reference sequence). The V and J ends lost 8 bases and 0 bases respectively, with 6 bases between them. The CDR3 spans 12 residues. CDR3 protein: CASGRSTDTQYF. CDR3 DNA: TGTGCCAGCGGGAGAAGCACAGATACGCAGTATTTT.

This CDR3 is CAWALHVNYGYTF. CDR3 DNA sequence: TGTGCCTGGGCTTTACATGTTAACTATGGCTACACCTTC. This chain joins TRBV30 and TRBJ1-2; D uncertain. In germline, CDR1 is GTSNPN, CDR2 SVGIG (reference sequence). Trimming stripped 5 bases from V and 1 base from J, with 11 bases between. The CDR3 contains 13 residues.

The chain uses TRBV6-1 and TRBJ1-3; D is uncertain. The V gene's germline CDR1 is MNHNS and CDR2 SASEGT. The CDR3 totals 14 residues. Trimming stripped 6 bases from V and 0 bases from J, with 9 bases between. For the CDR3, the DNA is TGTGCCAGCAGGCTGACGGGCTCTGGAAACACCATATATTTT. It encodes CASRLTGSGNTIYF.

This clone was counted a single time. J is TRBJ2-1 and V is TRBV7-9; 8 bases align to TRBD2. Germline CDR1 is SEHNR and CDR2 is FQNEAQ (reference sequence). V lost 10 bases to trimming and J lost 0 bases; unmatched junction nucleotides: 14. CDR3 length: 17 residues. The CDR3 reads CATKGSGIGSSYNEQFF. In DNA form, the CDR3 reads TGTGCCACCAAGGGTAGCGGGATTGGGAGCTCCTACAATGAGCAGTTCTTC.

The rearrangement links TRBV11-3 to TRBJ2-2, with TRBD2 identical over 8 bases. This CDR3 has 16 amino acids. With 3 bases clipped from V and 6 bases from J, the junction kept 9 bases outside the gene matches. Germline-derived CDR1 and CDR2 are SGHNT and YENEEA. The CDR3 region has the DNA TGTGCCAGCAGCTTTAGCGGGAAGGGTGGTTCCGGGGAGCTGTTTTTT. The encoded protein is CASSFSGKGGSGELFF.

The J gene is TRBJ2-7, the V gene TRBV5-6, with 8 bases fitting TRBD2. From germline, CDR1 is SGHDT and CDR2 YYEEEE. Trimming at V came to 4 bases and at J to 6 bases, leaving 6 bases not matched to a gene. This CDR3 is built from 13 residues. The CDR3 loop is CASSISGIGEQYF. The CDR3 nucleotides read TGTGCCAGCAGCATTAGCGGGATTGGCGAGCAGTACTTC.

The chain links TRBV28 to TRBJ2-2; TRBD2 aligns across 7 bases. This CDR3 is built from 14 residues. The germline V gene has CDR1 MDHEN and CDR2 SYDVKM. The trim removed 3 bases at V and 7 bases at J, leaving 5 bases unmatched. CDR3: CASSFGPGGGELFF. The CDR3 DNA reads as TGTGCCAGCAGTTTTGGGCCGGGGGGCGGGGAGCTGTTTTTT.

The chain carries TRBV7-8 and TRBJ1-2; TRBD1 aligns across 7 bases. Germline values: CDR1 SGHVS, CDR2 FQNEAQ. V dropped 1 base and J dropped 8; count of bases not matched to a gene: 4. The CDR3 length is 13 residues. The CDR3: CASSLGGGEGYTF. The CDR3 nucleotides read TGTGCCAGCAGCTTAGGAGGGGGCGAAGGCTACACCTTC. Variable domain in full (rest from reference TRBV7-8 and TRBJ1-2): GAGVSQSPRYKVAKRGQDVALRCDPISGHVSLFWYQQALGQGPEFLTYFQNEAQLDKSGLPSDRFFAERPEGSVSTLKIQRTQQEDSAVYLCASSLGGGEGYTFGSGTRLTVV.